Listed below are T cell receptor beta chains from one sample, sequenced in a study of CD8 T cells in Susac syndrome. MiXCR, applied by TCRdb to the immunoSEQ multiplex PCR reads, yields one record per CDR3 protein. The sample records 100,000 or so distinct CDR3 sequences, 85% to 95% being singletons. Specimen: CD8+ T cells from PBMCs. These receptors were taken from a human donor in good health. Each CDR3 is given without its conserved first and last residue. The order of the fields is J gene, V gene, CDR3 protein.

TRBJ2-1	TRBV4-3	ASSQVPSGEGPNEQF
TRBJ2-3	TRBV11-2	ATGGNLGLGTDTQY
TRBJ2-2	TRBV7-2	ASTTSTGTNTGELF
TRBJ1-3	TRBV7-2	ASSLLDSGNTIY
TRBJ2-5	TRBV20-1	SASQGSKRETQY
TRBJ1-1	TRBV7-6	ASSFGSGNTEAF
TRBJ2-3	TRBV5-1	ASSLSSGPDTQY
TRBJ2-3	TRBV7-3	ASSPPGGKTADTQY
TRBJ2-1	TRBV10-3	AISDVGAGGNEQF
TRBJ2-7	TRBV7-2	ASSLGLAGYEQY
TRBJ2-5	TRBV5-1	ASSFERDPGTQY
TRBJ2-1	TRBV6-2/TRBV6-3	ASSTLGGEWYNEQF
TRBJ2-7	TRBV7-9	ASSPPHSPSYEQY
TRBJ2-5	TRBV9	ASSVGIRDQETQY
TRBJ2-7	TRBV6-5	ASSAQLGGIYEQY
TRBJ2-5	TRBV18	ASSPPSDRKTQY
TRBJ1-2	TRBV29-1	SGTLGTGGYGYT
TRBJ2-1	TRBV5-1	ASSATSGRANEQF
TRBJ1-1	TRBV20-1	SASERRGNTEAF
TRBJ1-1	TRBV2	ASSAPGQGVEAF
TRBJ2-1	TRBV4-3	ASSQDYRRNEQF
TRBJ2-1	TRBV9	ASSVEGGRASSYNEQF
TRBJ2-1	TRBV7-3	ASSLISGPGHEQF
TRBJ1-5	TRBV6-2/TRBV6-3	ASSDRRGLPQH
TRBJ1-2	TRBV11-2	ASSLPGGGGD
TRBJ1-1	TRBV12-3/TRBV12-4	PLQGTEAF
TRBJ2-1	TRBV19	ASSPDSLSYNEQF
TRBJ2-4	TRBV2	ASSAGTEVSKNIQY
TRBJ2-3	TRBV15	ATSRDQDTQY
TRBJ2-7	TRBV6-5	ASTPGQGYEQY
TRBJ2-1	TRBV7-9	ASSLAGGANEQF
TRBJ2-2	TRBV6-2/TRBV6-3	ASSYRQREANTGELF
TRBJ1-4	TRBV5-1	ASSLQGINEKLF
TRBJ1-3	TRBV7-9	ASSSGFAPGNTIY
TRBJ2-1	TRBV7-9	ASSLLGLATYNEQF
TRBJ1-2	TRBV12-3/TRBV12-4	ASSFKTGSGYT
TRBJ1-1	TRBV7-9	ASSPQMTNTEAF